A single sample is the source of the 7 T cell receptor beta chains below, sequenced in a study of blood T cell repertoires in COVID-19. Assay: immunoSEQ multiplex PCR; the TCRdb copy retains only in-frame clones and omits some. The sample has roughly 97,000 clones; around 83% are singletons. The sample consisted of peripheral blood. The origin of the receptors is a woman of 80 years or more with active or convalescent COVID-19.

The chain employs TRBV7-2 and TRBJ1-6; D is possibly TRBD1 (5 bases). The V end was cut by 1 base, the J end by 7 bases, with 5 bases between. The CDR3 runs to 13 residues. Germline V gives CDR1 SGHTA, CDR2 FQGNSA. The CDR3 reads CASSLGGNSPLHF. CDR3 coding DNA: TGTGCCAGCAGCTTAGGGGGCAATTCACCCCTCCACTTT.

The chain links TRBV5-1 to TRBJ1-3; 7 positions agree with TRBD1. The germline gives CDR1 SGHRS, CDR2 YFSETQ. The CDR3 covers 17 residues. J was trimmed by 0 bases and V by 0 bases; bases with no gene match: 6. In nucleotides, the CDR3 is TGCGCCAGCAGCTTGGGGGACAGCCCAGTCTCTGGAAACACCATATATTTT. It is translated as CASSLGDSPVSGNTIYF.

The rearrangement uses TRBV5-1 and TRBJ1-1; no reliable D call. Trimming cost V 4 bases and J 6 bases, with 13 bases left between them. The CDR3 spans 13 residues. The germline CDR1 and CDR2 sequences are SGHRS and YFSETQ. CDR3 amino acids: CASSSPAGAEAFF. CDR3 DNA: TGCGCCAGCAGCAGCCCGGCGGGAGCTGAAGCTTTCTTT.

The genes are TRBV28 and TRBJ1-1; 10 nucleotides align to TRBD1. This CDR3 region has 14 residues. With V trimmed by 3 bases and J by 11 bases, 9 bases remained unmatched. Germline loops: CDR1 MDHEN, CDR2 SYDVKM. As DNA, the CDR3 is TGTGCCAGCAGTTTTTCGACAGGGGGCGGGTGGGCTTTCTTT. This sequence encodes CASSFSTGGGWAFF. Full variable domain (missing parts from reference TRBV28 and TRBJ1-1): DVKVTQSSRYLVKRTGEKVFLECVQDMDHENMFWYRQDPGLGLRLIYFSYDVKMKEKGDIPEGYSVSREKKERFSLILESASTNQTSMYLCASSFSTGGGWAFFGQGTRLTVV.

V usage is TRBV27 and J usage is TRBJ2-3; TRBD2 might be the D (6 bases). The CDR3 spans 15 residues. Germline CDR1 reads MNHEY; CDR2 reads SMNVEV (reference sequence). Deletions cut 6 bases from V and 3 bases from J, with 16 bases between. CDR3 loop: CASRYEIAGTDTQYF. In DNA form, the CDR3 reads TGTGCCAGCAGATATGAGATTGCGGGGACAGATACGCAGTATTTT.

This chain uses TRBV19 with TRBJ2-1; TRBD2 is a possible D gene (5 bases). Trimming took 6 bases from V and 0 from J, leaving 9 bases between them. In germline, CDR1 is LNHDA, CDR2 SQIVND (reference sequence). This CDR3 is 14 amino acids long. The CDR3 spells CASRRANSYNEQFF. The CDR3 DNA is TGTGCCAGTAGGCGGGCTAACTCCTACAATGAGCAGTTCTTC.

The chain carries TRBV29-1 and TRBJ2-3; 9 nucleotides line up with TRBD1. With 7 bases clipped from V and 2 bases from J, the junction kept 4 bases outside the gene matches. CDR3 length: 13 amino acids. Per germline, CDR1 SQVTM and CDR2 ANQGSEA. DNA of the CDR3: TGCAGCGCAGACAGGGGGTACACAGATACGCAGTATTTT. Translating it yields CSADRGYTDTQYF.